The 24 T cell receptor beta chains given below trace back to one sample, sequenced in a study of blood T cell repertoires in COVID-19. Data came from immunoSEQ multiplex PCR; TCRdb stores just in-frame clones and leaves some out. This table holds under 200,000 clones, 83% found once. The sample taken for sequencing was peripheral blood. The source of these receptors is a human donor in a cohort sampled during active COVID-19.

The chain joins TRBV27 to TRBJ1-4, with TRBD1 matching over 7 bases. CDR3 length equals 16 residues. Germline-derived CDR1 and CDR2 are MNHEY and SMNVEV (reference sequence). With 4 bases clipped from V and 6 bases from J, the junction kept 11 bases outside the gene matches. The CDR3, as DNA: TGTGCCAGCAGTTCCACAGGGGAGGTCAGGGATGAAAAACTGTTTTTT. Translating it yields CASSSTGEVRDEKLFF.

The gene calls are TRBV3-1 (or the pseudogene TRBV3-2) and TRBJ2-3; the match to TRBD2 covers 13 bases. This CDR3 has 16 amino acids. Trimming removed 5 bases from V and 1 base from J; junction bases left unmatched: 3. Germline V gene lookup returns CDR1 LGHDT and CDR2 YNNKEL (reference sequence). The chain's CDR3 is CASSGGLAGGTDTQYF. DNA for the CDR3: TGTGCCAGCAGCGGCGGACTAGCGGGGGGCACAGATACGCAGTATTTT.

The J gene is TRBJ1-5, the V gene TRBV6-5, with D unclear. This CDR3 has 12 amino acids. Trimming took off 5 bases at V and 6 bases at J, with 8 bases between the two ends. Germline-derived CDR1 and CDR2 are MNHEY and SVGAGI. CDR3 protein: CASSQPGQPQHF. In DNA form, the CDR3 reads TGTGCCAGCAGTCAACCAGGTCAGCCCCAGCATTTT.

The chain combines TRBV4-1 with TRBJ2-1, with 9 bases fitting TRBD2. V dropped 3 bases and J dropped 4; count of bases not matched to a gene: 10. Germline CDR1 MGHRA, CDR2 YSYEKL. The CDR3 is 17 residues long. This CDR3 reads CASSHEPTSGFYNEQFF. The CDR3 DNA sequence: TGCGCCAGCAGCCACGAACCGACTAGCGGTTTTTACAATGAGCAGTTCTTC.

This chain uses TRBV5-1 with TRBJ2-7; 10 bases are shared with TRBD1. CDR3 length equals 13 residues. CDR1 SGHRS and CDR2 YFSETQ come from the germline V gene. J was trimmed by 3 bases and V by 9 bases; bases with no gene match: 6. This CDR3 is CATSGQGDYEQYF. The CDR3 bases are TGCGCCACCTCCGGACAGGGGGACTACGAGCAGTACTTC.

The chain couples TRBV9 to TRBJ2-7, with 10 bases fitting TRBD1. V lost 0 bases, J lost 3 bases, and 3 bases stayed unmatched. The CDR3 runs 15 residues. Germline V gene sequence: CDR1 SGDLS, CDR2 YYNGEE. CDR3 region: CASSVGTGGNYEQYF. The DNA for the CDR3 is TGTGCCAGCAGCGTAGGGACAGGGGGTAACTACGAGCAGTACTTC.

This clone appeared a single time. This rearrangement joins TRBV29-1 to TRBJ2-2, with 8 bases identical to TRBD1. The CDR3 sequence is 14 residues long. Unmatched junction bases numbered 8, after V lost 7 bases and J lost 4 bases. Germline CDR1 reads SQVTM; CDR2 reads ANQGSEA. The CDR3 here is CSAGQGAGTGELFF. CDR3 bases: TGCAGCGCTGGTCAGGGGGCGGGCACCGGGGAGCTGTTTTTT.

V is TRBV4-1 and J is TRBJ1-1, with 10 bases that match TRBD1. Germline-derived CDR1 and CDR2 are MGHRA and YSYEKL. The trim removed 3 bases at V and 6 bases at J, leaving 4 bases unmatched. CDR3 length: 14 residues. The CDR3 nucleotides are TGCGCCAGCAGCCACCCCGGACAGGGGGCTGAAGCTTTCTTT. It specifies CASSHPGQGAEAFF.

There are many counts of this clone. The same CDR3 also results from other DNA sequences found in this sample. The chain has TRBV7-8 and TRBJ2-7, with D uncertain. The CDR3 consists of 11 residues. Germline loops: CDR1 SGHVS, CDR2 FQNEAQ. The V and J ends lost 4 bases and 2 bases respectively, with 3 bases between them. The CDR3 DNA reads as TGTGCCAGCAGCTCGGCCTACGAGCAGTACTTC. It codes for CASSSAYEQYF.

The V and J genes are TRBV2 and TRBJ2-7; D is unclear. Trimming shortened V by 9 bases and J by 1 base, and 10 bases separated the two germline ends. Per germline, CDR1 SNHLY and CDR2 FYNNEI. The CDR3 is 12 residues long. CDR3 in DNA: TGTGCCAGTGACAAAGAATCCTACGAGCAGTACTTC. Encoded protein: CASDKESYEQYF.

The chain uses TRBV6-5 and TRBJ2-7, with 7 bases identical to TRBD2. V lost 4 bases and J lost 3; bases outside the gene matches: 9. The germline gives CDR1 MNHEY, CDR2 SVGAGI. The CDR3 is made up of 15 amino acids. The CDR3 spells CASSSRTRANYEQYF. The CDR3 bases are TGTGCCAGCAGTTCGAGGACTAGGGCCAACTACGAGCAGTACTTC.

This clone appeared a few times. This sequence joins TRBV19 and TRBJ1-1, with unresolved D. This CDR3 has 14 amino acids. In germline, CDR1 is LNHDA, CDR2 SQIVND (reference sequence). V dropped 4 bases and J dropped 4 bases, with 13 bases sitting between them. CDR3 nucleotides: TGTGCCAGTAGTAAGGCCTGGGCGGGCACTGAAGCTTTCTTT. It specifies CASSKAWAGTEAFF.

This chain joins TRBV7-2 and TRBJ2-7; tentatively, D is TRBD1 (5 bases). Trimming cost V 4 bases and J 0 bases, with 10 bases left between them. Germline CDR1 and CDR2: SGHTA and FQGNSA. This CDR3 has 14 residues. This chain's CDR3 is CASSSRQSSYEQYF. The CDR3 coding sequence is TGTGCCAGCAGCTCGCGACAGAGCTCCTACGAGCAGTACTTC.

This clone was detected only a few times. The chain couples TRBV5-1 to TRBJ2-1; TRBD1 matches 11 bases. Germline V CDR1 and CDR2: SGHRS, YFSETQ. Unmatched junction bases numbered 4, after V lost 1 base and J lost 4 bases. The CDR3 consists of 16 residues. The CDR3 here is CASSLMGQGGYNEQFF. CDR3 DNA sequence: TGCGCCAGCAGCTTGATGGGACAGGGGGGATACAATGAGCAGTTCTTC.

The chain recombines TRBV5-4 with TRBJ2-1, with 10 bases matching TRBD2. Germline V gives CDR1 SGHNT, CDR2 YYREEE (reference sequence). The trim removed 2 bases at V and 13 bases at J, leaving 12 bases unmatched. The CDR3 length is 15 residues. Here the CDR3 reads CASSFWASGSPKQFF. The CDR3 DNA reads TGTGCCAGCAGCTTCTGGGCTAGCGGGAGCCCCAAACAGTTCTTC. The variable domain in full, completed from reference TRBV5-4 and TRBJ2-1, reads ETGVTQSPTHLIKTRGQQVTLRCSSQSGHNTVSWYQQALGQGPQFIFQYYREEENGRGNFPPRFSGLQFPNYSSELNVNALELDDSALYLCASSFWASGSPKQFFGPGTRLTVL.

This chain connects TRBV6-1 to TRBJ2-5; a possible D gene is TRBD1 (6 bases). The CDR3 is made up of 16 amino acids. Looked up from germline, CDR1 is MNHNS and CDR2 is SASEGT. Trimming took off 4 bases at V and 7 bases at J, with 22 bases between the two ends. For the CDR3, the DNA is TGTGCCAGCAGTGGAGATCCGGGACACTATTCGGGGACCCAGTACTTC. It specifies CASSGDPGHYSGTQYF.

The chain combines TRBV7-2 with TRBJ2-5; TRBD1 matches at 9 bases. The trim removed 1 base at V and 5 bases at J, leaving 8 bases unmatched. The CDR3 runs to 16 residues. Germline lookup yields CDR1 SGHTA and CDR2 FQGNSA. The CDR3 sequence is CASSLVSWDRVETQYF. Here the CDR3 DNA reads TGTGCCAGCAGCTTAGTGTCTTGGGACAGGGTGGAGACCCAGTACTTC.

This clone was seen once. The chain combines TRBV5-4 with TRBJ2-7, with 12 bases lining up with TRBD2. The ends lost 4 bases at V and 0 bases at J; junction bases unmatched: 8. CDR1 SGHNT and CDR2 YYREEE come from the germline V gene (reference sequence). There are 17 residues in the CDR3. The CDR3 sequence: CASSPRLAGANSYEQYF. In DNA form, the CDR3 reads TGTGCCAGCAGCCCACGACTAGCGGGGGCGAACTCCTACGAGCAGTACTTC.

The chain is built from TRBV7-9 and TRBJ1-1; the D gene is possibly TRBD1 (5 bases). V lost 3 bases to trimming and J lost 4 bases, with 15 bases between them. The CDR3 covers 15 residues. Germline loops: CDR1 SEHNR, CDR2 FQNEAQ (reference sequence). CDR3 in DNA: TGTGCCAGCAGCTTCCGCGGGACGACGGGCACTGAAGCTTTCTTT. It encodes CASSFRGTTGTEAFF.

The CDR3 coding sequence is TGTGCCAGCAGTCTCCGACAGGCTAGCACAGATACGCAGTATTTT. Translated, it gives CASSLRQASTDTQYF. V usage is TRBV6-2 or TRBV6-3 and J usage is TRBJ2-3; the D gene is possibly TRBD1 (6 bases). Per germline, CDR1 MNHEY and CDR2 SVGEGT. The CDR3 totals 15 residues. The V gene lost 5 bases and the J gene lost 0 bases, with 12 bases spanning the gap.

The gene calls are TRBV28 and TRBJ2-5, with TRBD2 matching over 16 bases. Germline CDR1 MDHEN, CDR2 SYDVKM. The CDR3 is made up of 15 amino acids. The J segment lost 2 bases and the V segment lost 11 bases, leaving 5 bases of the junction unmatched. CDR3 DNA sequence: TGTGCCTCGGGACTAGCGGGGGGGCCGCAAGAGACCCAGTACTTC. Translated: CASGLAGGPQETQYF.

A few counts support this clone. V usage is TRBV12-3 or TRBV12-4 and J usage is TRBJ1-2, with D possibly being TRBD1 (6 bases). This CDR3 is built from 11 residues. V was pared by 5 bases and J by 7 bases, with 8 bases between. DNA of the CDR3: TGTGCCAGCAGTACAGGGTCTGGCTACACCTTC. Translating gives CASSTGSGYTF.

The V and J genes are TRBV5-4 and TRBJ1-4; possible D gene TRBD1, 5 bases. The CDR3 is 16 amino acids. Trimming took off 2 bases at V and 8 bases at J, with 19 bases between the two ends. CDR1 is SGHNT, CDR2 YYREEE, per germline (reference sequence). The CDR3 DNA is TGTGCCAGCAGCTTAAAGGATACACCTAGGGGCGAAAAACTGTTTTTT. The encoded protein is CASSLKDTPRGEKLFF.

This chain links TRBV7-2 with TRBJ2-7; TRBD1 agrees at 10 bases. V dropped 4 bases and J dropped 4; count of bases not matched to a gene: 4. The CDR3 loop spans 14 amino acids. CDR1 SGHTA and CDR2 FQGNSA come from the germline V gene. The CDR3 loop is CASSYGQGEYEQYF. The CDR3 nucleotides are TGTGCCAGCAGCTATGGACAGGGGGAATACGAGCAGTACTTC.